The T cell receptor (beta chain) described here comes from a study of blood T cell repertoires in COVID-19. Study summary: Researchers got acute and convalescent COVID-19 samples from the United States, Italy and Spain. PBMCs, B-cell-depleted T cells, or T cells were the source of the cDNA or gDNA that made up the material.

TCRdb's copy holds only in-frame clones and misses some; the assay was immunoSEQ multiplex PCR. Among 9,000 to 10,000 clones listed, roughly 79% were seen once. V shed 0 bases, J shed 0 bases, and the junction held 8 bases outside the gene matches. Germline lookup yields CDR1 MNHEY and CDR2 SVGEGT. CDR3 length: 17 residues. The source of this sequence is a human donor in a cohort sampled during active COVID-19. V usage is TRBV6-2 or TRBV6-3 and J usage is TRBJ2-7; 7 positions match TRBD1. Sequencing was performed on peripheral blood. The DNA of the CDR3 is TGTGCCAGCAGTTACTCCCTACAGGGGTCAGGCTCCTACGAGCAGTACTTC. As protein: CASSYSLQGSGSYEQYF.